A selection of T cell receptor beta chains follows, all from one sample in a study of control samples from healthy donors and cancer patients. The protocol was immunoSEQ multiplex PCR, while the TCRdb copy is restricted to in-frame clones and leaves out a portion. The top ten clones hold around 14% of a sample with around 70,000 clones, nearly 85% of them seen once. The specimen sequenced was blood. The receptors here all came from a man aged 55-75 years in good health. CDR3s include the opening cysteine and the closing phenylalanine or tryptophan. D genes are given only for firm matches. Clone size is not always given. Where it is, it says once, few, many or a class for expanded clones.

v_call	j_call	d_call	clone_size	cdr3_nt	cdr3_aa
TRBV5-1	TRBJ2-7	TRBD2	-	TGCGCCAGCAGCTCTCGACTAGCGGGAAAAGGGGAGCAGTACTTC	CASSSRLAGKGEQYF
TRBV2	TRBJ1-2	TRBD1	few	TGTGCCAGCAGTACCAGACAGGGCCTCTATGGCTACACCTTC	CASSTRQGLYGYTF
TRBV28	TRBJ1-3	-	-	TGTGCCAGCAGCCTTCAGGGAGCGGAAAACACCATATATTTT	CASSLQGAENTIYF
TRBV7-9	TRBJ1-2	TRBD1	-	TGTGCCAGCAGCTTAGCGTGGACAGGGGGCAGTGGCTACACCTTC	CASSLAWTGGSGYTF
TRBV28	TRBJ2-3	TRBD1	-	TGTGCCAGCAGTTTCCAGGGGGCAACAGATACGCAGTATTTT	CASSFQGATDTQYF
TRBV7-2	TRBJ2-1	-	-	TGTGCCAGCAACGCCGGGACCTACAATGAGCAGTTCTTC	CASNAGTYNEQFF
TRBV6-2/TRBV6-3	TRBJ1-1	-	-	TGTGCCAGCAGCCCCCTAGGGCGGCAGAACACTGAAGCTTTCTTT	CASSPLGRQNTEAFF
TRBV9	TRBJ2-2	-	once	TGTGCCAGCAGGCGAGGAGGGAGTGGCGGGGAGCTGTTTTTT	CASRRGGSGGELFF
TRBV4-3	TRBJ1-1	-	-	TGCGCCAGCAGCCAAGATTACGACTGGAACACTGAAGCTTTCTTT	CASSQDYDWNTEAFF
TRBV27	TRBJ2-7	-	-	TGTGCCAGCAGGGGATCGGGGGCCAGCGAGCAGTACTTC	CASRGSGASEQYF
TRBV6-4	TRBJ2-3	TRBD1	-	TGTGCCAGCAGTACAGGGGACCCAGATACGCAGTATTTT	CASSTGDPDTQYF
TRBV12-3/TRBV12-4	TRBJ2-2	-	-	TGTGCCAGCAGTTTCCGAGTGGCCGGGGAGCTGTTTTTT	CASSFRVAGELFF
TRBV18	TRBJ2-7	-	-	TGTGCCAGCTCCCCAGACCCAGGGGCGGCGTACGAGCAGTACTTC	CASSPDPGAAYEQYF
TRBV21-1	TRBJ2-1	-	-	TGTGCCAGCAGCAAAGCGACTTTTCGTGGACTAGCGGGAGTTTGTGAGCAGTTCTTC	CASSKATFRGLAGVCEQFF
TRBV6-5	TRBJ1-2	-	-	TGTGCCAGCATCCCTTGGGGCACAACTAACTATGGCTACACCTTC	CASIPWGTTNYGYTF
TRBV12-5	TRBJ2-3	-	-	TGTGCTAGTGGTTTGGGACTAGTGAGCACAGATACGCAGTATTTT	CASGLGLVSTDTQYF
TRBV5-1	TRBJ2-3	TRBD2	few	TGCGCCAGCAGCTTGGGCGCGGGAGGGACTCGCACAGATACGCAGTATTTT	CASSLGAGGTRTDTQYF
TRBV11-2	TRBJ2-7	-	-	TGTGCCAGCAGCTTAGCTCCGGGCCACGAGCAGTACTTC	CASSLAPGHEQYF
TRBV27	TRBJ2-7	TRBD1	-	TGTGCCAAGCTACAGGGGGTCCCTCACGAGCAGTACTTC	CAKLQGVPHEQYF
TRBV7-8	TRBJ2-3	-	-	TGTGCCAGCAGCTTAGACTGGGGTCTGAGCAATACGCAGTATTTT	CASSLDWGLSNTQYF
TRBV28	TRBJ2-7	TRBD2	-	TGTGCCAGCAAGAGCGGGAGGGAAGGCGAGCAGTACTTC	CASKSGREGEQYF
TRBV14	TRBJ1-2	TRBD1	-	TGTGCCAGCAGCCGGGACAGGGGGCACAACTATGGCTACACCTTC	CASSRDRGHNYGYTF
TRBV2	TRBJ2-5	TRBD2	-	TGTGCCACCACTCCAAGCGGGAGCTTCCAAGAGACCCAGTACTTC	CATTPSGSFQETQYF
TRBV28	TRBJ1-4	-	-	TGTGCCAGCAGCTCGACAGCAGTTAATGAAAAACTGTTTTTT	CASSSTAVNEKLFF
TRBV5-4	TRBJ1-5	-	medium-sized	TGTGCCAGCAGTATACAGGGTAGGAGCAATCAGCCCCAGCATTTT	CASSIQGRSNQPQHF
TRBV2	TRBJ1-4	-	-	TGTGCCAGCAGGGTTTCCCCAACTAATGAAAAACTGTTTTTT	CASRVSPTNEKLFF
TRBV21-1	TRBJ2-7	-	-	TGTGCCAGCAGCAAAGAGGGGTTTCGGTTTCCCCCCTCCTACGAGCAGTACTTC	CASSKEGFRFPPSYEQYF
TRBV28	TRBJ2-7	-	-	TGTGCTACAAACGACGGAGAAGCACACTACGAGCAGTACTTC	CATNDGEAHYEQYF
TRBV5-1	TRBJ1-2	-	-	TGCGCCAGCAGCTTGTCGGGGACAAGCTATGGCTACACCTTC	CASSLSGTSYGYTF
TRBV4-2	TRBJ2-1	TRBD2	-	TGTGCCAGCAGCCAAGATCATCGAGCGGGAGGGTCCTACAATGAGCAGTTCTTC	CASSQDHRAGGSYNEQFF
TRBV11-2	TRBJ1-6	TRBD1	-	TGTGCCAGCAGCTTAACGGGACAGGGGATTTCACCCCTCCACTTT	CASSLTGQGISPLHF
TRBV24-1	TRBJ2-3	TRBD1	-	TGTGCCACCAGTGAACCCGGACAGGGGGCCTCAGATACGCAGTATTTT	CATSEPGQGASDTQYF
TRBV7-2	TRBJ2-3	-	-	TGTGCCAGCAGCCTCTTCACAGATACGCAGTATTTT	CASSLFTDTQYF
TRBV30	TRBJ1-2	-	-	TGTGCCTGTTTGGATTACAGGAGCCCCTATGGCTACACCTTC	CACLDYRSPYGYTF
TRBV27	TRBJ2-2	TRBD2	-	TGTGCCACTCGACTAGCGATGACCGGGGAGCTGTTTTTT	CATRLAMTGELFF
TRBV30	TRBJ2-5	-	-	TGTGCCTGGAGTGTCCGGGGTGGAGAGACCCAGTACTTC	CAWSVRGGETQYF